Each of the 22 T cell receptor beta chains below was sequenced from the same sample in a study of blood T cell repertoires in COVID-19. The repertoire was sequenced with immunoSEQ multiplex PCR; TCRdb's copy has only in-frame clones and lacks some. The sample carries 45,000 to 70,000 clones, about 80% recorded once. Sequencing input: peripheral blood. The receptors stem from a woman aged 55-75 years with acute or convalescent COVID-19.

The CDR3 loop reads CASSRGQAGVRDEQFF. The CDR3 nucleotides read TGTGCCAGCAGCCGCGGGCAAGCGGGGGTGAGGGATGAGCAGTTCTTC. The chain combines TRBV7-3 with TRBJ2-1; 8 nucleotides agree with TRBD2. The CDR3 has 16 residues. Germline trimming cut 5 bases from V and 8 bases from J; bases unmatched to any gene: 14. Germline CDR1 SGHTA, CDR2 FQGTGA.

This sequence joins TRBV9 and TRBJ2-3, with TRBD2 identical over 12 bases. CDR1 is SGDLS and CDR2 is YYNGEE in the germline V gene. Trimming cost V 4 bases and J 4 bases; bases outside gene matches: 10. This CDR3 spans 17 amino acids. As DNA, the CDR3 is TGTGCCAGCAGCCCACAGTCACTAGCGGGGGGCGCAGATACGCAGTATTTT. Protein: CASSPQSLAGGADTQYF. The entire variable domain, with the rest obtained from reference TRBV9 and TRBJ2-3, is as follows: DSGVTQTPKHLITATGQRVTLRCSPRSGDLSVYWYQQSLDQGLQFLIQYYNGEERAKGNILERFSAQQFPDLHSELNLSSLELGDSALYFCASSPQSLAGGADTQYFGPGTRLTVL.

The rearrangement uses TRBV6-6 and TRBJ2-7; 11 nucleotides line up with TRBD1. Germline trimming cut 6 bases from V and 4 bases from J; bases unmatched to any gene: 8. The germline CDR1 and CDR2 sequences are MNHNY and SVGAGI (reference sequence). This CDR3 is 15 amino acids long. The DNA of the CDR3 is TGTGCCAGCAGCCCGGGACAGGGGGATGTATACGAGCAGTACTTC. Translated: CASSPGQGDVYEQYF.

V is TRBV18 and J is TRBJ2-3; D possibly corresponds to TRBD1 (5 bases). The CDR3 runs 16 residues. V dropped 1 base and J dropped 3 bases, with 14 bases sitting between them. Germline V gives CDR1 KGHSH, CDR2 LQKENI. CDR3: CASSPRTGFGTDTQYF. The CDR3 DNA follows: TGTGCCAGCTCACCACGTACAGGCTTCGGGACAGATACGCAGTATTTT.

The chain combines TRBV5-4 with TRBJ1-1; TRBD1 is a possible D gene (6 bases). Between the trimmed V and J ends, which lost 4 bases and 1 base, there was a span of 11 bases. The length of the CDR3 is 14 residues. From germline, CDR1 is SGHNT and CDR2 YYREEE (reference sequence). The CDR3: CASSPGTQNTEAFF. The CDR3 DNA follows: TGTGCCAGCAGCCCGGGGACACAGAACACTGAAGCTTTCTTT. The entire variable domain, with the rest obtained from reference TRBV5-4 and TRBJ1-1, is as follows: ETGVTQSPTHLIKTRGQQVTLRCSSQSGHNTVSWYQQALGQGPQFIFQYYREEENGRGNFPPRFSGLQFPNYSSELNVNALELDDSALYLCASSPGTQNTEAFFGQGTRLTVV.

The CDR3 region has the DNA TGTGCCAGCAGCCGAACAGGGCTCAATCAGCCCCAGCATTTT. Its translation: CASSRTGLNQPQHF. The chain has TRBV7-9 and TRBJ1-5; maybe TRBD1 (6 bases). Germline V gene data show CDR1 as SEHNR and CDR2 as FQNEAQ (reference sequence). V lost 5 bases, J lost 3 bases, and 11 bases lay in between. The CDR3 is 14 residues long. Full variable domain (remainder filled in from reference TRBV7-9 and TRBJ1-5): DTGVSQNPRHKITKRGQNVTFRCDPISEHNRLYWYRQTLGQGPEFLTYFQNEAQLEKSRLLSDRFSAERPKGSFSTLEIQRTEQGDSAMYLCASSRTGLNQPQHFGDGTRLSIL.

The rearrangement joins TRBV19 to TRBJ1-1, with D perhaps matching TRBD1 (5 bases). CDR1 is LNHDA and CDR2 is SQIVND in the germline V gene (reference sequence). V was shortened by 3 bases and J by 3 bases, with 8 bases between the two germline ends. The CDR3 covers 13 residues. As DNA, the CDR3 is TGTGCCAGTAGTATCAGGGCAGACACTGAAGCTTTCTTT. Protein: CASSIRADTEAFF.

The genes are TRBV27 and TRBJ2-7, with 8 bases aligning to TRBD2. CDR3 length: 16 residues. Losses at the gene ends were 2 bases for V and 4 bases for J; bases not matched to a gene: 10. CDR1 MNHEY and CDR2 SMNVEV come from the germline V gene (reference sequence). CDR3 in DNA: TGTGCCAGCAGTTTAATGGCGGGGGGCAAACATTACGAGCAGTACTTC. Translating it yields CASSLMAGGKHYEQYF.

The chain links TRBV6-5 to TRBJ1-5; D is perhaps TRBD1 (6 bases). Germline loops: CDR1 MNHEY, CDR2 SVGAGI. The length of the CDR3 is 14 residues. V was pared by 6 bases and J by 0 bases, with 9 bases between. The CDR3 bases are TGTGCCAGCAGAGGGGGTTATAGCAATCAGCCCCAGCATTTT. Encoded protein: CASRGGYSNQPQHF.

The rearrangement uses TRBV5-1 and TRBJ1-2; D unclear. The CDR3 has 12 amino acids. The germline V and J ends were trimmed by 4 bases and 6 bases, with 10 bases remaining between them. The germline V gene has CDR1 SGHRS and CDR2 YFSETQ. CDR3 nucleotides: TGCGCCAGCAGCCTTAGTTTAGATGGCTACACCTTC. It encodes CASSLSLDGYTF.

V and J are TRBV24-1 and TRBJ2-2; TRBD1 agrees at 7 bases. This CDR3 contains 16 residues. After removal of 3 bases from V and 0 bases from J, the junction contained 3 bases not matched to a gene. Germline V CDR1 and CDR2: KGHDR, SFDVKD. CDR3 residues: CATSDRDSPNTGELFF. The DNA of the CDR3 is TGTGCCACCAGTGATAGGGACAGCCCGAACACCGGGGAGCTGTTTTTT.

This clone appeared a few times. V usage is TRBV6-2 or TRBV6-3 and J usage is TRBJ2-6, with 9 bases matching TRBD1. CDR1 and CDR2 (germline): MNHEY, SVGEGT. This CDR3 region has 16 residues. The junction had 14 bases not matched to a gene; V was cut back by 5 bases and J by 12 bases. The CDR3 protein is CASSRPEIRDRAVLTF. CDR3 nucleotides: TGTGCCAGCAGTCGTCCCGAAATCCGGGACAGGGCCGTCCTGACTTTC.

This chain connects TRBV2 to TRBJ2-5, with D tentatively TRBD2 (5 bases). The V end lost 8 bases, the J end lost 2 bases, and 12 bases lay between the germline ends. The germline V gene encodes CDR1 SNHLY and CDR2 FYNNEI. The CDR3 runs 13 residues. The DNA for the CDR3 is TGTGCCAGCGCGGAGCGGTGGCAAGAGACCCAGTACTTC. This codes for CASAERWQETQYF.

The V gene is TRBV10-3, the J gene TRBJ2-6; 7 nucleotides align to TRBD1. CDR1 is ENHRY, CDR2 SYGVKD, per germline. The CDR3 has 20 residues. V was clipped by 0 bases and J by 2 bases; unmatched bases: 13. The DNA for the CDR3 is TGTGCCATCAGTGAGTCGATGATAGGGGGCGGTCTTCCTGGGGCCAACGTCCTGACTTTC. Amino acids: CAISESMIGGGLPGANVLTF.

This chain uses TRBV3-1 (or the pseudogene TRBV3-2) with TRBJ2-3, with TRBD2 as a possible D gene (7 bases). The V gene's germline CDR1 is LGHDT and CDR2 YNNKEL (reference sequence). The CDR3 loop spans 16 amino acids. V was pared by 0 bases and J by 4 bases, with 14 bases between. The CDR3 DNA follows: TGTGCCAGCAGCCAAGATAAGGGGGGGACTTCAGATACGCAGTATTTT. Protein: CASSQDKGGTSDTQYF.

This chain uses TRBV6-1 with TRBJ2-2, with 9 nucleotides matching TRBD2. The V and J ends lost 0 bases and 5 bases, in that order; junction bases with no gene match: 4. CDR3 length: 16 amino acids. Per germline, CDR1 MNHNS and CDR2 SASEGT. DNA of the CDR3: TGTGCCAGCAGTGAAGCTGCTAGCGGGACAACCGGGGAGCTGTTTTTT. This encodes CASSEAASGTTGELFF.

V gene TRBV7-9 combines with J gene TRBJ1-5; no definite D call. Per germline, CDR1 SEHNR and CDR2 FQNEAQ (reference sequence). CDR3 length: 14 residues. V lost 5 bases and J 1 base, leaving 9 bases between the germline ends. The CDR3 sequence is CASSPQWSNQPQHF. The CDR3 DNA sequence: TGTGCCAGCAGCCCTCAGTGGAGCAATCAGCCCCAGCATTTT.

The chain has TRBV29-1 and TRBJ2-7; TRBD1 aligns across 10 bases. Germline lookup yields CDR1 SQVTM and CDR2 ANQGSEA. The CDR3 is 14 residues long. The V gene end was trimmed by 7 bases and the J gene end by 3 bases; junction bases not matched to a gene: 9. CDR3 DNA sequence: TGCAGCGCCCAGGGACAGGGGCTAGTCTACGAGCAGTACTTC. This encodes CSAQGQGLVYEQYF.

J is TRBJ2-7 and V is TRBV11-3; D possibly corresponds to TRBD2 (6 bases). Germline V gene sequence: CDR1 SGHNT, CDR2 YENEEA. Trimming took off 5 bases at V and 3 bases at J, with 11 bases between the two ends. The CDR3 has 13 residues. CDR3 protein: CASSVSGSYEQYF. In DNA, the CDR3 is TGTGCCAGCAGCGTCTCCGGGAGCTACGAGCAGTACTTC.

The chain couples TRBV11-3 to TRBJ2-5; 7 bases are a match to TRBD2. Germline CDR1 reads SGHNT; CDR2 reads YENEEA. V gave up 5 bases and J gave up 2 bases; unmatched junction bases: 8. This CDR3 comprises 15 residues. The CDR3 DNA follows: TGTGCCAGCAGCCCGGGGGGACGACTACAAGAGACCCAGTACTTC. Translating gives CASSPGGRLQETQYF. The variable domain in full, completed from reference TRBV11-3 and TRBJ2-5, reads EAGVVQSPRYKIIEKKQPVAFWCNPISGHNTLYWYLQNLGQGPELLIRYENEEAVDDSQLPKDRFSAERLKGVDSTLKIQPAELGDSAVYLCASSPGGRLQETQYFGPGTRLLVL.

The genes are TRBV9 and TRBJ2-1; TRBD2 is a possible D gene (5 bases). Germline CDR1 SGDLS, CDR2 YYNGEE. V lost 2 bases, J lost 5 bases, and 11 bases lay in between. There are 14 residues in the CDR3. CDR3 nucleotide sequence: TGTGCCAGCAGCGTTACTAGGGTCCACAATGAGCAGTTCTTC. Amino acids: CASSVTRVHNEQFF.

CDR3 nucleotide sequence: TGTGCCAGCAGCGTAGAAGGGACAGGTTTGGGCTACACCTTC. This encodes CASSVEGTGLGYTF. This sequence joins TRBV9 and TRBJ1-2; 8 nucleotides line up with TRBD1. V lost 0 bases and J lost 8; bases outside the gene matches: 6. CDR3 length equals 14 residues. The germline V gene has CDR1 SGDLS and CDR2 YYNGEE.